The 21 T cell receptor beta chains given below trace back to one sample, sequenced in a study of T cell repertoires in cytomegalovirus infection (dated by TCRdb to the late 2010s). The sample was run on an Illumina HiSeq 1500. In-frame beta chains were kept once TCRdb had trimmed the public reads at Q25 with fastp and called clones with MiXCR. Every distinct CDR3 protein forms one entry, paired with its most common genes and DNA. In all, the sample holds about 180,000 distinct CDR3 sequences, and around 15% of those were seen once. The leading ten clones occupy roughly 30% of the sample. The sequenced material came from PBMCs. These TCRs come from a human donor in good health (CMV status not recorded). Some clones in this sample may be carry-over from other donors' samples.

The chain links TRBV19 to TRBJ1-5; D is uncertain. V lost 4 bases and J 4 bases, leaving 14 bases between the germline ends. The CDR3 has 15 amino acids. Germline CDR1 reads LNHDA; CDR2 reads SQIVND (reference sequence). The CDR3 bases are TGTGCCAGTAGTACCTGGACGGCGACTAATCAGCCCCAGCATTTT. This gives the protein CASSTWTATNQPQHF.

This clonotype was seen only a few times. The CDR3: CATSLSGLEREQYF. DNA for the CDR3: TGTGCCACCTCTCTCTCGGGGCTAGAACGCGAGCAGTACTTC. The gene calls are TRBV15 and TRBJ2-7; D may correspond to TRBD1 or TRBD2 (5 bases each). CDR3 length: 14 amino acids. V dropped 8 bases and J dropped 6 bases, with 20 bases sitting between them. Per germline, CDR1 LNHNV and CDR2 YYDKDF (reference sequence).

Many counts were recorded for this clonotype. This chain connects TRBV5-4 to TRBJ2-5; no definite D call. From germline, CDR1 is SGHNT and CDR2 YYREEE (reference sequence). V lost 6 bases and J 2 bases, leaving 14 bases between the germline ends. CDR3 length: 14 amino acids. CDR3 protein: CASTPPGLQETQYF. The CDR3 DNA reads as TGTGCCAGCACCCCGCCGGGTTTACAAGAGACCCAGTACTTC.

As regards this clonotype: A much larger clone sits a single nucleotide away, making a read error possible. The chain employs TRBV29-1 and TRBJ1-1; D ambiguous. This CDR3 contains 14 residues. Germline V gene data show CDR1 as SQVTM and CDR2 as ANQGSEA. CDR3 in DNA: TGCAGCGTTAAAGAGTGGGCGCTAAACACTGAAGCTTTCTTT. Encoded protein: CSVKEWALNTEAFF.

V gene TRBV27 combines with J gene TRBJ2-1; D may be TRBD1 or TRBD2 (5 bases each). The CDR3 spans 14 residues. Germline V CDR1 and CDR2: MNHEY, SMNVEV (reference sequence). Trimming took 4 bases from V and 2 from J, leaving 9 bases between them. CDR3 sequence: CASSWDGTYNEQFF. Here the CDR3 DNA reads TGTGCCAGCAGTTGGGACGGAACCTACAATGAGCAGTTCTTC.

Many counts were recorded for this clonotype. The chain joins TRBV7-9 to TRBJ2-3, with 13 bases fitting TRBD2. Germline V gene sequence: CDR1 SEHNR, CDR2 FQNEAQ (reference sequence). With 2 bases clipped from V and 2 bases from J, the junction kept 19 bases outside the gene matches. The CDR3 contains 22 residues. The CDR3 bases are TGTGCCAGCAGCTTAATGCGAACTAGCGGGAGGGCCACTAAACAAGACACAGATACGCAGTATTTT. Its translation is CASSLMRTSGRATKQDTDTQYF.

This clonotype was found many times. This sequence joins TRBV12-3 or TRBV12-4 and TRBJ1-1; D is uncertain. V lost 1 base and J 3 bases, leaving 3 bases between the germline ends. The CDR3 sequence is 12 residues long. The CDR3 coding sequence is TGTGCCAGCAGTTTAGAGGACACTGAAGCTTTCTTT. This translates into CASSLEDTEAFF.

The chain recombines TRBV25-1 with TRBJ2-1; TRBD2 agrees at 7 bases. Germline V lookup: CDR1 MGHDK, CDR2 SYGVNS. V was clipped by 3 bases and J by 9 bases; unmatched bases: 8. The CDR3 extends over 14 amino acids. Here the CDR3 DNA reads TGTGCCAGCAGTGAGACTAGCCCTCGGGGTGAGCAGTTCTTC. This encodes CASSETSPRGEQFF. The whole variable domain, remainder taken from reference TRBV25-1 and TRBJ2-1, is EADIYQTPRYLVIGTGKKITLECSQTMGHDKMYWYQQDPGMELHLIHYSYGVNSTEKGDLSSESTVSRIRTEHFPLTLESARPSHTSQYLCASSETSPRGEQFFGPGTRLTVL.

A few counts support this clonotype. The rearrangement links TRBV29-1 to TRBJ2-1, with D tentatively TRBD2 (6 bases). This CDR3 contains 11 residues. Looked up from germline, CDR1 is SQVTM and CDR2 is ANQGSEA. The V gene lost 6 bases and the J gene lost 7 bases, with 10 bases spanning the gap. The CDR3 reads CSVPAGNEQFF. In DNA form, the CDR3 reads TGCAGCGTGCCGGCGGGGAATGAGCAGTTCTTC.

The chain has TRBV6-1 and TRBJ1-1; D ambiguous. The V end was cut by 2 bases, the J end by 10 bases, with 17 bases between. The CDR3 runs to 14 residues. Looked up from germline, CDR1 is MNHNS and CDR2 is SASEGT. DNA for the CDR3: TGTGCCAGCAGTGAATTTGAGGTTGTTCGAGTAGCTTTCTTT. It translates to CASSEFEVVRVAFF.

This clonotype was seen repeatedly, ten times or more. The chain employs TRBV7-2 and TRBJ2-3; 7 bases line up with TRBD2. The germline V gene encodes CDR1 SGHTA and CDR2 FQGNSA. The V segment lost 1 base and the J segment 4 bases; nucleotides outside the gene matches: 8. The CDR3 has 16 amino acids. The CDR3 DNA reads TGTGCCAGCAGCTTAGTGGGCGGGGGTTCCCCAGATACGCAGTATTTT. Protein sequence: CASSLVGGGSPDTQYF. Full variable domain (outside the CDR3, taken from reference TRBV7-2 and TRBJ2-3): GAGVSQSPSNKVTEKGKDVELRCDPISGHTALYWYRQSLGQGLEFLIYFQGNSAPDKSGLPSDRFSAERTGGSVSTLTIQRTQQEDSAVYLCASSLVGGGSPDTQYFGPGTRLTVL.

The rearrangement links TRBV28 to TRBJ1-4; 7 nucleotides agree with TRBD1. The junction had 3 bases not matched to a gene; V was cut back by 6 bases and J by 5 bases. Germline CDR1 is MDHEN and CDR2 is SYDVKM. The CDR3 runs to 13 residues. The CDR3 DNA follows: TGTGCCAGCAGCCCAGGGGGGAATGAAAAACTGTTTTTT. This translates into CASSPGGNEKLFF.

Ten or more counts support this clonotype. The chain joins TRBV6-1 to TRBJ2-7; the D gene is possibly TRBD1 (5 bases). The CDR3 contains 15 residues. CDR1 is MNHNS and CDR2 is SASEGT in the germline V gene. Trimming removed 6 bases at V and 0 bases at J, with 15 bases between. CDR3 protein: CASRGAKGLSYEQYF. In nucleotides, the CDR3 is TGTGCCAGCAGGGGCGCAAAGGGGCTCTCCTACGAGCAGTACTTC.

There are many counts of this clonotype. This chain uses TRBV7-2 with TRBJ1-1, with TRBD1 matching 7 bases. The trim removed 5 bases at V and 4 bases at J, leaving 4 bases unmatched. This CDR3 region has 13 residues. Germline-derived CDR1 and CDR2 are SGHTA and FQGNSA. The CDR3 nucleotides read TGTGCCAGCAGCCCGTCAGGGGGCACTGAAGCTTTCTTT. It codes for CASSPSGGTEAFF.

The sample holds many counts of this clonotype. The J gene is TRBJ1-1, the V gene TRBV11-2; a weak D match, TRBD1 (5 bases). Trimming pared 5 bases from V and 5 bases from J, leaving 18 bases between. The CDR3 spans 15 residues. Germline CDR1 reads SGHAT; CDR2 reads FQNNGV. This CDR3 is CASSPRSIWGTEAFF. The CDR3 DNA follows: TGTGCCAGCAGCCCGAGATCAATATGGGGGACTGAAGCTTTCTTT. The variable domain in full, with the rest retrieved from reference TRBV11-2 and TRBJ1-1, is EAGVAQSPRYKIIEKRQSVAFWCNPISGHATLYWYQQILGQGPKLLIQFQNNGVVDDSQLPKDRFSAERLKGVDSTLKIQPAKLEDSAVYLCASSPRSIWGTEAFFGQGTRLTVV.

This clonotype was counted ten times or more. The J gene is TRBJ1-4, the V gene TRBV7-2, with D hard to call. Germline V lookup: CDR1 SGHTA, CDR2 FQGNSA. Trimming removed 3 bases from V and 0 bases from J, with 5 bases in between. The CDR3 length is 14 residues. DNA for the CDR3: TGTGCCAGCAGCTTGACAACAACTAATGAAAAACTGTTTTTT. Translated: CASSLTTTNEKLFF. Complete variable domain (other parts from reference TRBV7-2 and TRBJ1-4): GAGVSQSPSNKVTEKGKDVELRCDPISGHTALYWYRQSLGQGLEFLIYFQGNSAPDKSGLPSDRFSAERTGGSVSTLTIQRTQQEDSAVYLCASSLTTTNEKLFFGSGTQLSVL.

This clonotype has a count of ten or more. The chain uses TRBV27 and TRBJ2-6; D unclear. Trimming removed 1 base at V and 2 bases at J, with 9 bases between. Germline V gene lookup returns CDR1 MNHEY and CDR2 SMNVEV (reference sequence). This CDR3 is 16 amino acids long. DNA for the CDR3: TGTGCCAGCAGTTTATACTTTAGACCTGGGGCCAACGTCCTGACTTTC. Encoded protein: CASSLYFRPGANVLTF.

On this clonotype itself: This may be a read error: a much more frequent sequence differs by one nucleotide. The chain links TRBV6-1 to TRBJ1-5; D is uncertain. CDR1 and CDR2 (germline): MNHNS, SASEGT. This CDR3 contains 14 residues. CDR3 region: CTSSEVAGDQPQHF. In DNA form, the CDR3 reads TGTACCAGCAGTGAAGTAGCCGGCGATCAGCCCCAGCATTTT.

The sample holds a few counts of this clonotype. The CDR3 reads CAWWGGLSPEAFF. As DNA, the CDR3 is TGTGCCTGGTGGGGGGGATTGAGTCCTGAAGCTTTCTTT. V is TRBV30 and J is TRBJ1-1; tentatively, D is TRBD1 (5 bases). Trimming took off 5 bases at V and 6 bases at J, with 16 bases between the two ends. This CDR3 region has 13 residues. CDR1 GTSNPN and CDR2 SVGIG come from the germline V gene (reference sequence). Full variable domain (outside the CDR3, taken from reference TRBV30 and TRBJ1-1): SQTIHQWPATLVQPVGSPLSLECTVEGTSNPNLYWYRQAAGRGLQLLFYSVGIGQISSEVPQNLSASRPQDRQFILSSKKLLLSDSGFYLCAWWGGLSPEAFFGQGTRLTVV.

The rearrangement links TRBV7-9 to TRBJ2-5; a possible D gene is TRBD1 (5 bases). V was cut by 5 bases and J by 5 bases, with 12 bases left in between. Germline CDR1 is SEHNR and CDR2 is FQNEAQ (reference sequence). CDR3 length: 13 amino acids. The CDR3 loop reads CASSTSKGETQYF. The CDR3 coding sequence is TGTGCCAGCAGCACTTCTAAGGGGGAGACCCAGTACTTC.

The genes are TRBV10-3 and TRBJ2-5; D is tentatively TRBD1 or TRBD2 (5 bases each). From germline, CDR1 is ENHRY and CDR2 SYGVKD. The CDR3 loop spans 14 amino acids. Trimming took 11 bases from V and 2 from J, leaving 18 bases between them. The CDR3 DNA reads as TGTGCCTCCCAGGGCTCTACGGGACAAGAGACCCAGTACTTC. Amino acids: CASQGSTGQETQYF.